Given below is one T cell receptor beta chain in context. Its antigen is as yet unknown. The data are from a study of T cell responses to AZD1222 COVID-19 vaccine. Study-wide results and caveats: Researchers took repertoire samples only after the peak T cell response had come.

The V gene's germline CDR1 is MNHEY and CDR2 SVGEGT. This CDR3 spans 15 amino acids. With 2 bases removed from V and 6 bases from J, the gap between germline ends came to 13 bases. Generated by immunoSEQ multiplex PCR, the TCRdb table keeps only in-frame clones and is missing some. The sample holds more than 150,000 clones, 80% to 95% seen once. This TCR came from an adult in good health. The sequencing here drew on peripheral blood, taken on day 0 of AZD1222 vaccination. The V call is TRBV6-2 or TRBV6-3, the J call TRBJ2-2; D is possibly TRBD1 or TRBD2 (5 bases each). CDR3 nucleotides: TGTGCCAGCAGTTACGCGAACCGGGACCCCGGGGAGCTGTTTTTT. The encoded protein is CASSYANRDPGELFF.